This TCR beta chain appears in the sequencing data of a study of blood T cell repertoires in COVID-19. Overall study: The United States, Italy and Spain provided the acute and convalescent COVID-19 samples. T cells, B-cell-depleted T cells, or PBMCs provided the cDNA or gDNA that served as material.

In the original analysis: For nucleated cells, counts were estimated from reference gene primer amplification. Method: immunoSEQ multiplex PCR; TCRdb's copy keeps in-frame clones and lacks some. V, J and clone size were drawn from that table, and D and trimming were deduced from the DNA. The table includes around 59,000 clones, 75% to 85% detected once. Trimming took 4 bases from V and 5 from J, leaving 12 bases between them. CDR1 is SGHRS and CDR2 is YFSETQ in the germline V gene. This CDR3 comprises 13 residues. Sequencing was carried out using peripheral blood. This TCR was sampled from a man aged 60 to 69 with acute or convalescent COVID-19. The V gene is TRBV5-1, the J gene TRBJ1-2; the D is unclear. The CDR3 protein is CASSPPGGYGYTF. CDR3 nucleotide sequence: TGCGCCAGCAGCCCACCTGGAGGGTATGGCTACACCTTC.